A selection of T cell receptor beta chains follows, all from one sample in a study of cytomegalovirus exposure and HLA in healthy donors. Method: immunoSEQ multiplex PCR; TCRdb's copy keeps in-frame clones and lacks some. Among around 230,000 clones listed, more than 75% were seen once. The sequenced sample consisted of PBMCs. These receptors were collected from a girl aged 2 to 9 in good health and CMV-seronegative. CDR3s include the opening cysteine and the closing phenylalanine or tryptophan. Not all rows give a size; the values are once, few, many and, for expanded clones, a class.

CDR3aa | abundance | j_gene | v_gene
CASSRAGGSQETQYF | NA | TRBJ2-5 | TRBV27
CASSGTDRHYEQYF | NA | TRBJ2-7 | TRBV6-1
CASSRITQGATIQYF | NA | TRBJ2-4 | TRBV6-6
CASSFQGWQETQYF | NA | TRBJ2-5 | TRBV6-5
CASSKGLEALGVETQYF | NA | TRBJ2-5 | TRBV19
CASSQVGTAKAGFYNEQFF | NA | TRBJ2-1 | TRBV4-1
CASIPSGDRENYGYTF | NA | TRBJ1-2 | TRBV19
CASSLSPQGVGYTF | NA | TRBJ1-2 | TRBV27
CASSQRTGPTEAFF | few | TRBJ1-1 | TRBV4-1
CASSARQTSYNEQFF | NA | TRBJ2-1 | TRBV2
CASTEAGAPYNEQFF | NA | TRBJ2-1 | TRBV9
CASSRVAASGGKETQYF | NA | TRBJ2-5 | TRBV14
CASSLPSGRLEQFF | NA | TRBJ2-1 | TRBV11-2
CASSLVGDSPLHF | once | TRBJ1-6 | TRBV5-1
CASSPQDRGAGYGYTF | once | TRBJ1-2 | TRBV18
CASSRVTYSYNEQFF | NA | TRBJ2-1 | TRBV9
CASIARATNEKLFF | NA | TRBJ1-4 | TRBV6-1
CASSLDTTNEKLFF | NA | TRBJ1-4 | TRBV5-1
CASSYPIEPYGYTF | NA | TRBJ1-2 | TRBV6-6
CASSPGQQSPTDTQYF | NA | TRBJ2-3 | TRBV18
CASNPGRQGYSPLHF | NA | TRBJ1-6 | TRBV19
CATRQGPLDSPLHF | NA | TRBJ1-6 | TRBV6-5
CASSLLGTSPYEQYF | NA | TRBJ2-7 | TRBV5-6
CASSLEGQRGGLYGYTF | NA | TRBJ1-2 | TRBV7-9
CSVETTAAAQETQYF | NA | TRBJ2-5 | TRBV29-1
CASSVGQLSSYGYTF | NA | TRBJ1-2 | TRBV6-5
CAIQGSGNTIYF | NA | TRBJ1-3 | TRBV6-1
CASSLDGGGPTSEQFF | few | TRBJ2-1 | TRBV11-3
CASGRGGPTYEQYF | once | TRBJ2-7 | TRBV19
CASRKRDRGLESSYEQYF | NA | TRBJ2-7 | TRBV7-8
CASSVVPSGGAETQYF | NA | TRBJ2-5 | TRBV9
CASTSTSGGTDTQYF | NA | TRBJ2-3 | TRBV2
CASSPVVAGYYNEQFF | NA | TRBJ2-1 | TRBV4-2
CASSPVREAGYTF | NA | TRBJ1-2 | TRBV14
CASSWSGSNTGELFF | once | TRBJ2-2 | TRBV5-1
CASSLDPRETQYF | NA | TRBJ2-5 | TRBV11-2
CASSPEQGADGYTF | NA | TRBJ1-2 | TRBV18
CASSLGAGGGVTDTQYF | NA | TRBJ2-3 | TRBV5-1
CASSPGQGGYEQYF | few | TRBJ2-7 | TRBV7-9
CAIRKSIAGAGRTDTQYF | NA | TRBJ2-3 | TRBV10-3
CASSTRQGYTF | NA | TRBJ1-2 | TRBV9
CASSWGTSGRDTQYF | NA | TRBJ2-3 | TRBV5-4
CASSYRETYGYTF | NA | TRBJ1-2 | TRBV27
CASSLQGEETEAFF | NA | TRBJ1-1 | TRBV13
CASVGVAGSNGELFF | NA | TRBJ2-2 | TRBV2
CASSYMRNTEAFF | few | TRBJ1-1 | TRBV6-5
CAISESGSASYEQYF | NA | TRBJ2-7 | TRBV10-3
CASRLGRMTEAFF | NA | TRBJ1-1 | TRBV2
CASSLRGSTDTQYF | NA | TRBJ2-3 | TRBV11-2
CASSWGQNNSPLHF | NA | TRBJ1-6 | TRBV19
CASSDWPSGTTDTQYF | NA | TRBJ2-3 | TRBV10-2
CASSPPGRGQETQYF | once | TRBJ2-5 | TRBV18
CASGRLAGGPNYEQYF | few | TRBJ2-7 | TRBV5-1
CASSQGTGTDTQYF | once | TRBJ2-3 | TRBV4-1
CSGRLAGASEQFF | NA | TRBJ2-1 | TRBV29-1
CASSILGQGNEKLFF | few | TRBJ1-4 | TRBV19
CASSGLAGNEQFF | NA | TRBJ2-1 | TRBV2
CASSYRGGQDGYTF | few | TRBJ1-2 | TRBV2
CASSTPGQGVYGYTF | NA | TRBJ1-2 | TRBV6-5